A single sample is the source of the 3 T cell receptor beta chains below, sequenced in a study of siplizumab effects on memory and regulatory T cells. Profiled with immunoSEQ multiplex PCR; TCRdb holds only in-frame clones, not every one. The sample includes 97,000 or so clones, 92% of them seen just once. Input material: CD4+ T cells sorted from blood. The receptor set was obtained from a human donor in good health.

The V call is TRBV4-1, the J call TRBJ1-1; 10 bases fit TRBD1. J was trimmed by 6 bases and V by 0 bases; bases with no gene match: 7. CDR1 MGHRA and CDR2 YSYEKL come from the germline V gene. CDR3 size: 16 residues. CDR3 in DNA: TGCGCCAGCAGCCAAGACCGGGACAGGGGTAACCCTGAAGCTTTCTTT. It specifies CASSQDRDRGNPEAFF.

The genes are TRBV7-8 and TRBJ1-3, with 7 nucleotides matching TRBD1. The CDR3 sequence is 14 residues long. With 5 bases clipped from V and 4 bases from J, the junction kept 5 bases outside the gene matches. Germline CDR1 and CDR2: SGHVS and FQNEAQ. The CDR3 protein is CASSLGTAGNTIYF. The CDR3 DNA follows: TGTGCCAGCAGCCTAGGGACAGCGGGAAACACCATATATTTT. The full variable domain, its missing parts supplied by reference TRBV7-8 and TRBJ1-3, is GAGVSQSPRYKVAKRGQDVALRCDPISGHVSLFWYQQALGQGPEFLTYFQNEAQLDKSGLPSDRFFAERPEGSVSTLKIQRTQQEDSAVYLCASSLGTAGNTIYFGEGSWLTVV.

This clone was observed a handful of times. For the CDR3, the DNA is TGTGCCAGCCGTGGCGGCCAGGGGAAGTCCGTCAACTATGGCTACACCTTC. It specifies CASRGGQGKSVNYGYTF. The J gene is TRBJ1-2, the V gene TRBV28; D is perhaps TRBD1 (6 bases). The CDR3 has 17 residues. Germline assignment: CDR1 MDHEN and CDR2 SYDVKM. V lost 8 bases and J lost 2, with 24 bases in between.